The T cell receptor (beta chain) under discussion was sequenced for a study of blood T cells in healthy people across ages. Background on the study: Roughly one uniquely barcoded beta molecule per two T cells was captured. Study observations and caveats: Total diversity from one million sequenced T cells was likely underestimated.

The study recruited healthy Caucasian donors from Russia who were aged roughly 6 to 95. Isolating PBMCs gave at least 6.5 million of these cells per sample. Germline lookup yields CDR1 SEHNR and CDR2 FQNEAQ (reference sequence). This CDR3 spans 16 amino acids. J lost 2 bases, V lost 8 bases, and 7 bases had no gene match. This clonotype was detected only a few times. The antigen remains undetermined. Primed by a sample-barcoded 5' primer and a J-beta primer mix, a second PCR proceeded for roughly 7 to 12 cycles. TCRdb re-called the 5' RACE reads with MiXCR, one entry per CDR3 protein. Of hundreds of thousands of distinct CDR3 sequences in the sample, more than 40% were seen once.

The receptor was derived from a man in his fifties or sixties in good health. The sample comprised blood. V usage is TRBV7-9 and J usage is TRBJ2-7; 15 nucleotides align to TRBD2. DNA for the CDR3: TGTGCCAGCGCCGGGACTAGCGGGGGGACCACCTACGAGCAGTACTTC. The encoded protein is CASAGTSGGTTYEQYF.